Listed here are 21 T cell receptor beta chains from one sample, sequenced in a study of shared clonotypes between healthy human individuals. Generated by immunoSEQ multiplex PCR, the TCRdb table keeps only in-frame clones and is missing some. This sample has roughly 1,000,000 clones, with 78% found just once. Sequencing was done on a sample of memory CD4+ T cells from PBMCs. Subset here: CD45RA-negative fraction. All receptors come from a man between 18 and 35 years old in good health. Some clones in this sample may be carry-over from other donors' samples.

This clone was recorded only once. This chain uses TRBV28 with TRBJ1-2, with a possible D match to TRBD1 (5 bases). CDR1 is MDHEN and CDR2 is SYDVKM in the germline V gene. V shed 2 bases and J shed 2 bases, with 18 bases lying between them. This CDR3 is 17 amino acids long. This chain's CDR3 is CASSLGRSGGWNYGYTF. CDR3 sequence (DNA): TGTGCCAGCAGTTTAGGACGATCGGGGGGGTGGAACTATGGCTACACCTTC.

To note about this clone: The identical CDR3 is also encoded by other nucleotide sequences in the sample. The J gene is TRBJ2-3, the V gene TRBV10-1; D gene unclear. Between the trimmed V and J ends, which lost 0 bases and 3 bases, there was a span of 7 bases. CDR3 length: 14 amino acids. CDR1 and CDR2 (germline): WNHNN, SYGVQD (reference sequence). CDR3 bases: TGCGCCAGCAGTGAGTCTACCGGGACAGATACGCAGTATTTT. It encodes CASSESTGTDTQYF.

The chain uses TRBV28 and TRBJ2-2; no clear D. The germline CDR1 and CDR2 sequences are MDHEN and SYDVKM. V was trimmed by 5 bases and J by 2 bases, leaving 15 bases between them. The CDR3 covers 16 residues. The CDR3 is CASSTPGATNTGELFF. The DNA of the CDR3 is TGTGCCAGCAGTACCCCCGGTGCCACTAACACCGGGGAGCTGTTTTTT. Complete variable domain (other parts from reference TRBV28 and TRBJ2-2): DVKVTQSSRYLVKRTGEKVFLECVQDMDHENMFWYRQDPGLGLRLIYFSYDVKMKEKGDIPEGYSVSREKKERFSLILESASTNQTSMYLCASSTPGATNTGELFFGEGSRLTVL.

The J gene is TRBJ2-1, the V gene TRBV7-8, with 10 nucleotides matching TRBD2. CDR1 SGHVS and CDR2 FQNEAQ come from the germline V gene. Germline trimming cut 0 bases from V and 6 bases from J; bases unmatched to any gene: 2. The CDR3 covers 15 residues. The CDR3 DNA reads TGTGCCAGCAGCTTAGCGGGACTAGCGCGCAATGAGCAGTTCTTC. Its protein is CASSLAGLARNEQFF.

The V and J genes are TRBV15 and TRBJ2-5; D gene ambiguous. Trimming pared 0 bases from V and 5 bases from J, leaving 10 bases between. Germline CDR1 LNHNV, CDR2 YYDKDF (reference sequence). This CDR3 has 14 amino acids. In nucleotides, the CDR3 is TGTGCCACCAGCAGAGATTATTCCGGGGAGACCCAGTACTTC. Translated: CATSRDYSGETQYF.

In DNA, the CDR3 is TGTGCCAGCAGCGCAACAGGGGCCGCCACTGAAGCTTTCTTT. Its translation: CASSATGAATEAFF. The rearrangement links TRBV9 to TRBJ1-1; 7 bases line up with TRBD1. With 3 bases clipped from V and 4 bases from J, the junction kept 6 bases outside the gene matches. The CDR3 contains 14 residues. Germline CDR1 and CDR2: SGDLS and YYNGEE. Filled out from reference TRBV9 and TRBJ1-1, the complete variable domain reads DSGVTQTPKHLITATGQRVTLRCSPRSGDLSVYWYQQSLDQGLQFLIQYYNGEERAKGNILERFSAQQFPDLHSELNLSSLELGDSALYFCASSATGAATEAFFGQGTRLTVV.

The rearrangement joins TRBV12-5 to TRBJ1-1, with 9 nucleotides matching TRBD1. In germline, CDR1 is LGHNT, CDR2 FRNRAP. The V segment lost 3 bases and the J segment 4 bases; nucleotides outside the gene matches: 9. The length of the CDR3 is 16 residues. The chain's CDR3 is CASGLGGQGRGTEAFF. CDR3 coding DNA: TGTGCTAGTGGTTTAGGAGGACAGGGGAGAGGCACTGAAGCTTTCTTT.

The CDR3 sequence is CASSLFRTAGYQETQYF. In DNA form, the CDR3 reads TGCGCCAGCAGCCTGTTCCGAACAGCGGGTTACCAAGAGACCCAGTACTTC. The J gene is TRBJ2-5, the V gene TRBV5-1, with D possibly matching TRBD2 (6 bases). The V end was cut by 4 bases, the J end by 0 bases, with 19 bases between. The CDR3 is made up of 17 amino acids. Germline loops: CDR1 SGHRS, CDR2 YFSETQ.

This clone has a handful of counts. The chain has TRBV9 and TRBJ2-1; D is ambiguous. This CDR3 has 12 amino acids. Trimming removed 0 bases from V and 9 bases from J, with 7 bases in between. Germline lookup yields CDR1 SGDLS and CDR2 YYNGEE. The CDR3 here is CASSVALSEQFF. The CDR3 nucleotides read TGTGCCAGCAGCGTAGCTCTCAGTGAGCAGTTCTTC.

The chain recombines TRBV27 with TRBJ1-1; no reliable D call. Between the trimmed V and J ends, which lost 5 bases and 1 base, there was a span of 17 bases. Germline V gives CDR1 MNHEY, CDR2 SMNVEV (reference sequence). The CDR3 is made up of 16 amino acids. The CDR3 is CASSLGNQKPNTEAFF. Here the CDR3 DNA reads TGTGCCAGCAGTCTAGGAAATCAGAAGCCGAACACTGAAGCTTTCTTT.

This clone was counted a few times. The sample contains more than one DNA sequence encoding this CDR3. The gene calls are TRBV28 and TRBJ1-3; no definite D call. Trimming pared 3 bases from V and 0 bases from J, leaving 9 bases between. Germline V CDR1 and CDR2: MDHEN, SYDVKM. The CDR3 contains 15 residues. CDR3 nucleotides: TGTGCCAGCAGTTTCGGCGGGTCCTCTGGAAACACCATATATTTT. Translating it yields CASSFGGSSGNTIYF.

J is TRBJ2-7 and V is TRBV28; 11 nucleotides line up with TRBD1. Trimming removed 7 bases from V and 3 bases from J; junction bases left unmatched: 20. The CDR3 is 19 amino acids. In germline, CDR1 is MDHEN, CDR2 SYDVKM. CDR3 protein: CASTIRDRGFSGISYEQYF. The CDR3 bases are TGTGCCAGCACTATTAGGGACAGGGGGTTTAGCGGGATTAGCTACGAGCAGTACTTC.

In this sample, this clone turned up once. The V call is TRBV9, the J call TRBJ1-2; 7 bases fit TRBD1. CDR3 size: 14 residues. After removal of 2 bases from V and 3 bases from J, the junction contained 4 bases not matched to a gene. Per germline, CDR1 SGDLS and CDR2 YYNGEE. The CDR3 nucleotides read TGTGCCAGCAGCGTCGGACAGGCCGACTATGGCTACACCTTC. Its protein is CASSVGQADYGYTF. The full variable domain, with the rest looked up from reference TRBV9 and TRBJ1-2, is DSGVTQTPKHLITATGQRVTLRCSPRSGDLSVYWYQQSLDQGLQFLIQYYNGEERAKGNILERFSAQQFPDLHSELNLSSLELGDSALYFCASSVGQADYGYTFGSGTRLTVV.

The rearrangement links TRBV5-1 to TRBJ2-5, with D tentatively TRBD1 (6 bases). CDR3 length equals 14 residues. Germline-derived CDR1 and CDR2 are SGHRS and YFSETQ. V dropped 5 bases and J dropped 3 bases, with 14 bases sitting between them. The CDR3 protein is CASSPVGDKETQYF. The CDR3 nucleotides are TGCGCCAGCAGTCCGGTGGGGGACAAAGAGACCCAGTACTTC.

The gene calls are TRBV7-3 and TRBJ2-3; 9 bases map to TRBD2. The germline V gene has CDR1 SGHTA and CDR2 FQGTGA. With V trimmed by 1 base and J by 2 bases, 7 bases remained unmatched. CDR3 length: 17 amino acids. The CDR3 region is CASSLRPSGRPTDTQYF. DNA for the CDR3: TGTGCCAGCAGCTTAAGGCCGAGCGGGAGGCCCACAGATACGCAGTATTTT.

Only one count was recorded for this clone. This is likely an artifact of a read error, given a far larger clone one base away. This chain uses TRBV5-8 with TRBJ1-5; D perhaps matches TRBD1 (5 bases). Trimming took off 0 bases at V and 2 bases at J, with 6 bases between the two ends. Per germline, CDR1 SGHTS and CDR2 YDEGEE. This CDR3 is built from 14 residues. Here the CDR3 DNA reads TGTGCCAGCAGCTTGGGAGGGGGCAATCAGCCCCAGCATTTT. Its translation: CASSLGGGNQPQHF.

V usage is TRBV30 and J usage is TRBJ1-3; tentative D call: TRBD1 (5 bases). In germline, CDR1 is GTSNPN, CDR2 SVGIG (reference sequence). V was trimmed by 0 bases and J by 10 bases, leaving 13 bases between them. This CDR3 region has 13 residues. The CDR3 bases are TGTGCCTGGAGTGTAAACCTAGAGGGGACCATATATTTT. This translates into CAWSVNLEGTIYF.

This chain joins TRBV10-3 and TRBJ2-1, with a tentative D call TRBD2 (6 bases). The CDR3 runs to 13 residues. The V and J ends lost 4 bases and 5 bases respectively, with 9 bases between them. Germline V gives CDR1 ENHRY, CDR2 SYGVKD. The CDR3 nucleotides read TGTGCCATCAGTGGGAAGCGGGACAATGAGCAGTTCTTC. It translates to CAISGKRDNEQFF.

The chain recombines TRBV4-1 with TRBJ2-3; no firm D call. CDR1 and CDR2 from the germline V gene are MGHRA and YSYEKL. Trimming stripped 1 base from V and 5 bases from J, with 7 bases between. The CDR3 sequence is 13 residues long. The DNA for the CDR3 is TGCGCCAGCAGCCAAGCGGTGGTAGATACGCAGTATTTT. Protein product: CASSQAVVDTQYF.

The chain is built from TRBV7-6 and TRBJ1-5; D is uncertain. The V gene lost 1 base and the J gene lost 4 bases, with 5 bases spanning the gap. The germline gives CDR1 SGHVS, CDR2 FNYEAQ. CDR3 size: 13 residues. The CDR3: CASSLERNQPQHF. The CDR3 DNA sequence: TGTGCCAGCAGCTTAGAAAGAAATCAGCCCCAGCATTTT.

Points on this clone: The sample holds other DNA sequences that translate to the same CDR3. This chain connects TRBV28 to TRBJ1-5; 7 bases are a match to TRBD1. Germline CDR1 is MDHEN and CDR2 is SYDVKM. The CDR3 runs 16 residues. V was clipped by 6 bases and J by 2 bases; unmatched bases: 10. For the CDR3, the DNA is TGTGCCAGCAGCCTGGCCGACAGGGCCCGCAATCAGCCCCAGCATTTT. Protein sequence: CASSLADRARNQPQHF. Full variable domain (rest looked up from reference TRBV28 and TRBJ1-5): DVKVTQSSRYLVKRTGEKVFLECVQDMDHENMFWYRQDPGLGLRLIYFSYDVKMKEKGDIPEGYSVSREKKERFSLILESASTNQTSMYLCASSLADRARNQPQHFGDGTRLSIL.